This paragraph reports one T cell receptor (beta chain). The CDR3 loop spans 13 amino acids. The germline V and J ends were trimmed by 9 bases and 3 bases, with 9 bases remaining between them. Per germline, CDR1 MNHNY and CDR2 SVGAGI (reference sequence). This specimen comes from a study of beta chain features in type 1 diabetes. Study-level background: Examination of sorted cells across all samples involved over 95 million cells.

Averaging around 120 mL, one heparinised blood draw was given by each donor. Via the markers CD45RO/CCR7/CD25/CD127/CD95/CD27, stem cell-like memory, regulatory, central memory and naive CD4+ cells were sorted. cDNA synthesis used the whole RNA isolate, giving expressed TCRB sequences. Only in-frame clones appear in the TCRdb table, and some are missing; sequencing was by immunoSEQ multiplex PCR. Of hundreds of thousands of clones listed, around 7.6% are singletons. Sequenced material: central memory CD4+ T cells from blood. The receptor was isolated from a woman between 18 and 29 years old in good health. The rearrangement links TRBV6-6 to TRBJ2-6; D is unclear. CDR3 residues: CASKGGGANVLTF. The CDR3 region has the DNA TGTGCCAGTAAGGGCGGTGGGGCCAACGTCCTGACTTTC.